This T cell receptor beta chain was documented in a study of blood T cell repertoires in COVID-19. Study context: Samples taken during acute and convalescent COVID-19 were collected in the United States, Italy and Spain. T cells, B-cell-depleted T cells, or PBMCs provided the cDNA or gDNA that served as material.

In the authors' methods: Scientists estimated how many nucleated cells there were by amplifying reference gene primers. The assay was immunoSEQ multiplex PCR, and TCRdb's table has in-frame clones only and misses some. The V and J calls and clone size were taken over from that table, and D and trimming were inferred from the DNA. The sample includes roughly 300,000 clones, approximately 89% of them seen just once. Seattle's cohort entered during active infection and was followed longitudinally. V shed 2 bases, J shed 3 bases, and the junction held 10 bases outside the gene matches. CDR1 is MNHEY, CDR2 SMNVEV, per germline (reference sequence). The CDR3 loop spans 17 amino acids.

The clonotype originates from a woman between 25 and 40 years old with COVID-19, enrolled during active disease. The chain employs TRBV27 and TRBJ1-5, with TRBD1 matching 7 bases. The sequenced sample was peripheral blood. The CDR3: CASSLDGSGQFNQPQHF. The CDR3 DNA reads TGTGCCAGCAGTTTAGATGGATCGGGACAGTTCAATCAGCCCCAGCATTTT.